This TCR beta chain is from a study of blood T cell repertoires in COVID-19. As for the study in general: The study drew acute and convalescent COVID-19 samples from the United States, Italy and Spain. Sample material is recorded as cDNA or gDNA derived from T cells, B-cell-depleted T cells, or PBMCs.

CDR3 length: 13 residues. Trimming cost V 8 bases and J 2 bases; bases outside gene matches: 4. The V gene's germline CDR1 is MNHEY and CDR2 SVGAGI. Original handling: Amplification with reference gene primers provided the estimates of nucleated cell counts. Profiled with immunoSEQ multiplex PCR; TCRdb holds only in-frame clones, not every one. D and trimming were read from the DNA, whereas the V and J calls and clone size are those reported in that table. This table holds 95,000 to 100,000 clones, approximately 84% found once. Sample: peripheral blood. This sequence was found in a human donor in a cohort sampled during active COVID-19. J is TRBJ2-3 and V is TRBV6-5, with TRBD1 identical over 7 bases. CDR3 residues: CASWTGVTDTQYF. CDR3 coding DNA: TGTGCCAGCTGGACAGGAGTCACAGATACGCAGTATTTT.